This T cell receptor (beta chain) appears in the sequencing data of a study of shared clonotypes between healthy human individuals. Study-level information: The donors, two women and three men, were aged 18 to 49.

Only in-frame clones appear in the TCRdb table, and some are missing; sequencing was by immunoSEQ multiplex PCR. The sample records 2.3 million or so clones, 85% to 95% being singletons. Germline CDR1 and CDR2: SSHAT and FNYEAQ (reference sequence). This CDR3 has 16 residues. V was pared by 5 bases and J by 1 base, with 9 bases of the junction left unmatched. Naive CD45RA+ and memory CD45RA-negative subsets were split from CD4+ cells. Sequencing was performed on naive CD4+ T cells from PBMCs. Regarding subset: CD45RA+ positively selected. This sequence was found in a man aged 18 to 35 in good health. Some clones in this sample may be carry-over from other donors' samples. The chain is built from TRBV7-7 and TRBJ2-5; TRBD1 agrees at 8 bases. The CDR3 DNA follows: TGTGCCAGCAGCCAAGTCAACAGGGGGATCCAAGAGACCCAGTACTTC. This sequence encodes CASSQVNRGIQETQYF. The full variable domain, rest sourced from reference TRBV7-7 and TRBJ2-5, is GAGVSQSPRYKVTKRGQDVTLRCDPISSHATLYWYQQALGQGPEFLTYFNYEAQPDKSGLPSDRFSAERPEGSISTLTIQRTEQRDSAMYRCASSQVNRGIQETQYFGPGTRLLVL.